The entry below describes one TCR beta chain. This clonotype is medium-sized (0.01 to 0.1%) by its frequency; no count is available. No antigen is known for it. The library relied on 10x single-cell sequencing. 10X Genomics single-cell V(D)J and 5' gene-expression libraries were used to profile CSF cells. An Illumina NextSeq550 was used to sequence CSF single-cell TCR libraries. The paper's processing steps were these. After V(D)J reads were mapped to the vdj-GRCh38 alts ensemble 2.0.0 reference, the Cell Ranger vdj pipeline was used to analyse the reads. Cell barcodes sharing the same set of productive CDR3 nucleotide sequences were defined as clonotypes. To connect clonality with transcriptional profiles, clonotype information was added to the gene-expression metadata in Seurat v3.0. Exclusion was applied to CSF cells with more than 1,800 genes, more than 7,500 UMIs or more than 10% mitochondrial reads. To find TCRs with known antigen specificity, CDR3-beta sequences were matched against VDJdb. Clone sharing was examined by network analysis using the R package qgraph, in which only TCRs with complete alpha and beta chains were included. Reprocessed by TCRdb, the reads give a single entry per CDR3 protein sequence, without DNA. TCRdb's processing, not the authors', yielded these V and J calls. The sample table records roughly 1,300 distinct CDR3 sequences. Roughly 10% of the sample belongs to the ten largest clones.

Acute infectious disease was absent in all participants, and all participants were in good physical condition. A live/dead marker was used to sort live CSF cells for droplet-based sequencing. CSF was obtained by lumbar puncture, and immune cells were pelleted by centrifugation at 300g. CSF samples were checked for red blood cells, and any sample contaminated with blood was excluded. CSF cells were cryopreserved in freezing medium, frozen overnight at -80 °C, and then stored in liquid nitrogen. Before analysis, CSF samples were kept in storage for less than six months. From its cysteine to its phenylalanine, the CDR3 spans 14 amino acids. Only the protein is available. CDR1 and CDR2 are read off the germline V gene as SGHTA and FQGTGA. These data are taken from a study of CD8 T cells in cerebrospinal fluid in Alzheimer's disease (dated by TCRdb to the early 2020s). A note on the overall study: The study assessed CSF T cell clonal expansion with two single-cell approaches: plate-based nested PCR sequencing and droplet-based sequencing. Whether clonally expanded T cells were present in cerebrospinal fluid from healthy elderly individuals and from patients with neurodegenerative disease was tested. In the droplet-based CSF analysis comparing patients with controls, there were some ten healthy controls (around 11,000 cells) and some ten patients with MCI or Alzheimer's disease (roughly 9,400 cells). CSF gene-expression analysis, which included Parkinson's disease patients, covered about two dozen samples in total.

Findings and caveats that apply to the study as a whole: When the data were pooled, 4 of 6 Alzheimer's patients but only 1 of 10 healthy subjects had a highly expanded clone, defined as one making up at least 3% of TCRs. The authors cautioned that detecting EBV-specific TCRs in CSF does not establish a causal link between EBV and Alzheimer's disease. The EBV-specific clones were neither the most highly expanded clones nor enriched among patients. The overall clonality comparison included only samples with detectable clones (approximately 11 healthy, 5 MCI, 5 AD, 6 PD). In patients with MCI or Alzheimer's disease, the biggest CSF clone accounted for a larger percentage of TCRs than in controls.

The rearrangement combines TRBV7-3 with TRBJ2-1; TCRdb's D gene call, TRBD2, goes unchecked for lack of DNA. The TCR was taken from a human donor in good health. The specimen was cerebrospinal fluid. The CDR3 region reads CASSPQGLQGEQFF.